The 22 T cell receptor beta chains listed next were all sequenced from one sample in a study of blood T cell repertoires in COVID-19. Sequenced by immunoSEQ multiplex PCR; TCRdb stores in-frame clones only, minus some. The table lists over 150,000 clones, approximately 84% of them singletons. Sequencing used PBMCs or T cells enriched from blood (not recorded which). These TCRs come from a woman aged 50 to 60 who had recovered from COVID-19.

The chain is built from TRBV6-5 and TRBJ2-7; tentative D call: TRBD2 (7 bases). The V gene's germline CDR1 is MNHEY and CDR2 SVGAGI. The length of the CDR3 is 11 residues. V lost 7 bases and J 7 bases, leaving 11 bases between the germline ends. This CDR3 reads CASIGGVEQYF. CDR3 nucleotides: TGTGCCAGCATAGGGGGGGTGGAGCAGTACTTC.

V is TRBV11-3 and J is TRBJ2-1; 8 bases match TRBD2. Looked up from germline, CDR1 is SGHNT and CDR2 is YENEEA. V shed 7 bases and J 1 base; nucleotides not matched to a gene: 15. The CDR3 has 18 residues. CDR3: CASILGSGGPKSYNEQFF. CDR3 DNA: TGTGCCAGCATACTGGGGTCGGGAGGGCCCAAATCCTACAATGAGCAGTTCTTC.

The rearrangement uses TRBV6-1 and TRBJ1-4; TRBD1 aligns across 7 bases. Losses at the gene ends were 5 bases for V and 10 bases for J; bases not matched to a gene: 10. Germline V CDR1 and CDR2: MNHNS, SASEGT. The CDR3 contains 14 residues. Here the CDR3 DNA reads TGTGCCAGCAGTACTGACAGGGCCGCCCGAAAACTGTTTTTT. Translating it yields CASSTDRAARKLFF.

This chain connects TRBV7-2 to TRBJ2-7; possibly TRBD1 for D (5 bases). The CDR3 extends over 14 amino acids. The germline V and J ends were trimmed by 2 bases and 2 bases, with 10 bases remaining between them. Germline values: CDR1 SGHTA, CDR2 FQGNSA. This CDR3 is CASSLSQGPYEQYF. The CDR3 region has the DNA TGTGCCAGCAGCTTAAGTCAGGGTCCCTACGAGCAGTACTTC. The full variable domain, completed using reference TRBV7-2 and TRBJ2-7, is GAGVSQSPSNKVTEKGKDVELRCDPISGHTALYWYRQSLGQGLEFLIYFQGNSAPDKSGLPSDRFSAERTGGSVSTLTIQRTQQEDSAVYLCASSLSQGPYEQYFGPGTRLTVT.

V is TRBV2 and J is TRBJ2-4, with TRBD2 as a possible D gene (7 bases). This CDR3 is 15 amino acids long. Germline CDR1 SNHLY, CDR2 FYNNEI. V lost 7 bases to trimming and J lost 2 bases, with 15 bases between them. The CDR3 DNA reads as TGTGCCAGCACCCCCTCGGGGGGCACCAAAAACATTCAGTACTTC. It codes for CASTPSGGTKNIQYF.

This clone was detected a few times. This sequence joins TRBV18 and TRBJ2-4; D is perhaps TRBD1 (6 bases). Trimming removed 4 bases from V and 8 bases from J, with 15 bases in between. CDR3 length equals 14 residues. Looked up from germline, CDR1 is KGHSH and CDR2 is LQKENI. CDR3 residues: CASSRTIRGDIQYF. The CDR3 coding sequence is TGTGCCAGCTCACGTACGATCAGGGGTGACATTCAGTACTTC.

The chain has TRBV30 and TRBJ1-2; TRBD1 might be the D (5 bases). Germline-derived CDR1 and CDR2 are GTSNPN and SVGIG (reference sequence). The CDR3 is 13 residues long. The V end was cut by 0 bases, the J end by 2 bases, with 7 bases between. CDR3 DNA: TGTGCCTGGAGTGTACGGGGGAACTATGGCTACACCTTC. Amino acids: CAWSVRGNYGYTF.

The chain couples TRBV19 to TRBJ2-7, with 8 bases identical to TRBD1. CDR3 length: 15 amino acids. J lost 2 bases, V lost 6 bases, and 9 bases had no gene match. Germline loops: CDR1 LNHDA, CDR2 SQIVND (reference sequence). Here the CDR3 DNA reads TGTGCCAGTAGCCCTGGACAGGGTTTCACCTACGAGCAGTACTTC. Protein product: CASSPGQGFTYEQYF.

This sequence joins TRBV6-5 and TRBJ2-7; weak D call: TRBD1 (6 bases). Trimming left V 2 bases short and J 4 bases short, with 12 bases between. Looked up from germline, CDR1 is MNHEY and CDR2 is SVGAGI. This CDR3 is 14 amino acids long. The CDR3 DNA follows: TGTGCCAGCAGTTACCGGGACACGGGGTACGAGCAGTACTTC. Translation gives CASSYRDTGYEQYF.

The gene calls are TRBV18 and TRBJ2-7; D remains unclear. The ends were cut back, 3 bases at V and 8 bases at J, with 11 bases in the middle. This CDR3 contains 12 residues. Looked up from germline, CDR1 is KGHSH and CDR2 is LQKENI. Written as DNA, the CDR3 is TGTGCCAGCTCACCGGCGTTGACAAAGCAGTACTTC. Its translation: CASSPALTKQYF. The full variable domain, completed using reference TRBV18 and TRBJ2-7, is NAGVMQNPRHLVRRRGQEARLRCSPMKGHSHVYWYRQLPEEGLKFMVYLQKENIIDESGMPKERFSAEFPKEGPSILRIQQVVRGDSAAYFCASSPALTKQYFGPGTRLTVT.

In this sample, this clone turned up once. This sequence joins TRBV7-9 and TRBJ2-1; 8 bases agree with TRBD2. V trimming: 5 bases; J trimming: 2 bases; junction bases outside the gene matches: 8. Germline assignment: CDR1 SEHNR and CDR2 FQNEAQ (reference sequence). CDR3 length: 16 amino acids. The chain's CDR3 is CASSLSGSPPYNEQFF. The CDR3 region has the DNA TGTGCCAGCAGCCTCAGCGGGAGTCCCCCCTACAATGAGCAGTTCTTC. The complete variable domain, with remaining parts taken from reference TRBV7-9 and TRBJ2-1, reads DTGVSQNPRHKITKRGQNVTFRCDPISEHNRLYWYRQTLGQGPEFLTYFQNEAQLEKSRLLSDRFSAERPKGSFSTLEIQRTEQGDSAMYLCASSLSGSPPYNEQFFGPGTRLTVL.

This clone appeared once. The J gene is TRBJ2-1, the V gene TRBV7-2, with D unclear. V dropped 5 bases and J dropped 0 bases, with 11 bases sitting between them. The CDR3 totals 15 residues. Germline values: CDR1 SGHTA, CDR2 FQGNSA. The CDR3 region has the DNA TGTGCCAGCAGCCTGAGCCGAAGCTCCTACAATGAGCAGTTCTTC. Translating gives CASSLSRSSYNEQFF.

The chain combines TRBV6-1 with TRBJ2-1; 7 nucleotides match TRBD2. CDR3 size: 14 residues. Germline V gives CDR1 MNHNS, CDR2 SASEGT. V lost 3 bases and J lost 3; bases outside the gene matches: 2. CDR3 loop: CASSESSGYNEQFF. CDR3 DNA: TGTGCCAGCAGTGAGTCTAGCGGCTACAATGAGCAGTTCTTC.

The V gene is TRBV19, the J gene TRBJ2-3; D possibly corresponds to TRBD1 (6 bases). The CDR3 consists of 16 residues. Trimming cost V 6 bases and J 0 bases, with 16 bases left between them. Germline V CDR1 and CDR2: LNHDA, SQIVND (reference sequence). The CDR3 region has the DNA TGTGCCAGTAGAACCTCGGGACAAATGAGCACAGATACGCAGTATTTT. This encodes CASRTSGQMSTDTQYF.

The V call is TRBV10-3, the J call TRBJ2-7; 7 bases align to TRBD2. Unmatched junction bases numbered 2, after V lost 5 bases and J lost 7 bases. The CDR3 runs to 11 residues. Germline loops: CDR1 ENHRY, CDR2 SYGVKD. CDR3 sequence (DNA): TGTGCCATCAGTATGGGACTAGAGCAGTACTTC. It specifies CAISMGLEQYF.

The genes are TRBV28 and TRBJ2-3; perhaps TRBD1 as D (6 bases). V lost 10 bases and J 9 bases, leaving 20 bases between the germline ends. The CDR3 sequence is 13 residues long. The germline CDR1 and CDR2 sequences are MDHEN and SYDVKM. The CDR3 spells CATSGASTRTQYF. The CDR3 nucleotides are TGTGCCACCTCAGGGGCGAGCACACGGACGCAGTATTTT.

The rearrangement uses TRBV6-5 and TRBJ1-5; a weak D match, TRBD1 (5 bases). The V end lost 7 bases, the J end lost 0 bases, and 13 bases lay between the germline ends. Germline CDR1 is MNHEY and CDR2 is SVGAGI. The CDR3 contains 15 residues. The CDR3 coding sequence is TGTGCCAGCAAGATGACAGTTAATAGCAATCAGCCCCAGCATTTT. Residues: CASKMTVNSNQPQHF.

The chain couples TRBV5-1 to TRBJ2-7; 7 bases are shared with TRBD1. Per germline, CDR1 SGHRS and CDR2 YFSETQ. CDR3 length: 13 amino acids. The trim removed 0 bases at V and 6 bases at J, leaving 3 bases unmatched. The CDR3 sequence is CASSLGQGREQYF. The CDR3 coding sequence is TGCGCCAGCAGCTTGGGACAGGGACGCGAGCAGTACTTC.

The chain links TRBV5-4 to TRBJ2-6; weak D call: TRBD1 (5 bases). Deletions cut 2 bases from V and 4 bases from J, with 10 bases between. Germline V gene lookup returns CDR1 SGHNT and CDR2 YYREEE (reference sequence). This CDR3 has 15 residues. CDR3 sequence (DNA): TGTGCCAGCAGCTTTCAGGGATCAGGGGCCAACGTCCTGACTTTC. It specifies CASSFQGSGANVLTF.

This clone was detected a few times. This CDR3 is CASREVNTGELFF. The CDR3 bases are TGTGCCAGCCGGGAAGTGAACACCGGGGAGCTGTTTTTT. The genes are TRBV19 and TRBJ2-2; maybe TRBD2 (5 bases). The CDR3 consists of 13 residues. V lost 9 bases and J lost 1, with 9 bases in between. In germline, CDR1 is LNHDA, CDR2 SQIVND (reference sequence).

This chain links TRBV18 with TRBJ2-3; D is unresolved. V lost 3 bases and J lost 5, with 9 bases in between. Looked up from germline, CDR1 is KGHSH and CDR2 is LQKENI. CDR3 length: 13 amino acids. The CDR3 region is CASSPGQVDTQYF. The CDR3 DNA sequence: TGTGCCAGCTCACCGGGTCAGGTAGATACGCAGTATTTT.

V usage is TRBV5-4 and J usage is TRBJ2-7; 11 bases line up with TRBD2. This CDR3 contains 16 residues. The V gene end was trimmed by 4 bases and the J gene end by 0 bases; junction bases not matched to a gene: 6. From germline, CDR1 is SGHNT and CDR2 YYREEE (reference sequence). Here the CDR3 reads CASSLPGLAGSYEQYF. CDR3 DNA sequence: TGTGCCAGCAGCCTCCCTGGACTAGCGGGCTCCTACGAGCAGTACTTC.